This is a list of T cell receptor beta chains from one sample in a study of Ad26.COV2.S vaccination and SARS-CoV-2 variants. Sequenced by immunoSEQ multiplex PCR; TCRdb stores in-frame clones only, minus some. This table holds hundreds of thousands of clones, around 90% found once. This material consisted of peripheral blood, taken in a trial of Ad26.COV2.S vaccine versus placebo. The receptors derive from a person aged 18 to 65 who received the Ad26.COV2.S COVID-19 vaccine or a placebo. Each CDR3 is given with its conserved first and last residue. A D gene is named only where the DNA matches it firmly.

>TRBV5-6|TRBJ2-1|NA
CASSLGRTHNEQFF
>TRBV5-1|TRBJ1-1|NA
CASSLGSGGVNTEAFF
>TRBV6-6|TRBJ2-1|NA
CASSTPVTYNEQFF
>TRBV3-1/TRBV3-2|TRBJ2-1|NA
CASSQGAYNEQFF
>TRBV4-2|TRBJ1-6|NA
CASSQETAFYNSPLHF
>TRBV7-8|TRBJ2-5|TRBD1
CASSLSTGGYETQYF
>TRBV12-3/TRBV12-4|TRBJ1-1|NA
CASRTIMNTEAFF
>TRBV29-1|TRBJ1-1|NA
CSALAQRNTEAFF
>TRBV6-2/TRBV6-3|TRBJ2-5|TRBD2
CASSSPSGGTKTQYF
>TRBV19|TRBJ2-3|NA
CASSPLAPSTDTQYF
>TRBV7-9|TRBJ2-2|NA
CASSLADIVQTGELFF
>TRBV25-1|TRBJ1-4|TRBD1
CASSGTGEGEKLFF
>TRBV7-9|TRBJ1-1|NA
CASSFGENTEAFF
>TRBV9|TRBJ2-2|NA
CASSAENTGELFF
>TRBV7-6|TRBJ2-6|NA
CASNPGGAGANVLTF
>TRBV6-5|TRBJ1-2|NA
CASSSWGAENGYTF
>TRBV9|TRBJ2-1|NA
CASSVGGPRLSYNEQFF
>TRBV5-6|TRBJ1-2|TRBD1
CASSLAAGGVPMRGYTF
>TRBV3-1/TRBV3-2|TRBJ2-5|NA
CASSHLQVVETQYF
>TRBV5-1|TRBJ2-5|NA
CASSPQGGRETQYF
>TRBV4-1|TRBJ2-3|TRBD2
CASSQDGTSGRADTQYF
>TRBV2|TRBJ1-3|TRBD1
CASTGTGSSGNTIYF
>TRBV19|TRBJ2-2|NA
CASSPTRPSTGELFF
>TRBV2|TRBJ2-5|NA
CASTRSGKQETQYF
>TRBV19|TRBJ2-7|NA
CASSISASGYEQYF
>TRBV7-9|TRBJ1-1|NA
CASSQRLDTEAFF
>TRBV30|TRBJ2-7|NA
CAWSDIYEQYF
>TRBV3-1/TRBV3-2|TRBJ1-1|NA
CASSLDPYTEAFF
>TRBV7-8|TRBJ1-2|NA
CASSLGGQGYGYTF
>TRBV10-3|TRBJ1-1|NA
CAISPRDTEAFF
>TRBV7-3|TRBJ2-1|TRBD2
CASSLSSGGNEQFF
>TRBV27|TRBJ1-3|NA
CASSLRVPYSGNTIYF
>TRBV6-5|TRBJ1-5|NA
CASSRDNDQPQHF
>TRBV6-5|TRBJ2-7|NA
CASRNGHANYEQYF
>TRBV6-1|TRBJ2-1|TRBD2
CASSGTSGRRNSEQFF
>TRBV7-9|TRBJ2-1|NA
CASSTSDMYEFF
>TRBV3-1/TRBV3-2|TRBJ1-4|TRBD1
CASSQRDRGTNEKLFF
>TRBV4-3|TRBJ2-3|TRBD2
CASSPGLAGGVPLTDTQYF
>TRBV5-1|TRBJ2-4|NA
CASSFERAKNIQYF
>TRBV10-3|TRBJ1-2|TRBD1
CAITAGTGGDGYTF